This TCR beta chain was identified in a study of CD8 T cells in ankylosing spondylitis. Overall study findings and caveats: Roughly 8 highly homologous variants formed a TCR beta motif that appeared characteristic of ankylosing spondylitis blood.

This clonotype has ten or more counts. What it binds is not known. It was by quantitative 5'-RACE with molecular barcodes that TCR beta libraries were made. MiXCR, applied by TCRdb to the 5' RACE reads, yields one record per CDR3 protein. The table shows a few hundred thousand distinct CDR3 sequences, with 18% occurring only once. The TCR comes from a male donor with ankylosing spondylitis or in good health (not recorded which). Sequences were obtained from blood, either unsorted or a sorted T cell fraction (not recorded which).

CDR3 nucleotide sequence: TGCAGCGCCGAGGACCCCACAAATGCCAACACCGGGGAGCTGTTTTTT. It translates to CSAEDPTNANTGELFF. The rearrangement uses TRBV29-1 and TRBJ2-2; D ambiguous. V lost 7 bases, J lost 2 bases, and 20 bases lay in between. The CDR3 totals 16 residues. From germline, CDR1 is SQVTM and CDR2 ANQGSEA.